This T cell receptor beta chain was obtained from a study of blood T cell repertoires in COVID-19. The assay was immunoSEQ multiplex PCR, and TCRdb's table has in-frame clones only and misses some. The table shows about 280,000 clones, with more than 85% occurring only once. CDR3 length: 17 residues. V shed 5 bases and J 3 bases; nucleotides not matched to a gene: 10. CDR1 SGHTA and CDR2 FQGNSA come from the germline V gene. Sequencing was performed on peripheral blood. The clonotype comes from a man aged 40-49 years with acute or convalescent COVID-19. The chain recombines TRBV7-2 with TRBJ1-2, with 12 nucleotides matching TRBD1. CDR3 protein: CASSPLGGTGGDYGYTF. The CDR3, as DNA: TGTGCCAGCAGCCCTCTAGGGGGGACAGGGGGCGACTATGGCTACACCTTC.